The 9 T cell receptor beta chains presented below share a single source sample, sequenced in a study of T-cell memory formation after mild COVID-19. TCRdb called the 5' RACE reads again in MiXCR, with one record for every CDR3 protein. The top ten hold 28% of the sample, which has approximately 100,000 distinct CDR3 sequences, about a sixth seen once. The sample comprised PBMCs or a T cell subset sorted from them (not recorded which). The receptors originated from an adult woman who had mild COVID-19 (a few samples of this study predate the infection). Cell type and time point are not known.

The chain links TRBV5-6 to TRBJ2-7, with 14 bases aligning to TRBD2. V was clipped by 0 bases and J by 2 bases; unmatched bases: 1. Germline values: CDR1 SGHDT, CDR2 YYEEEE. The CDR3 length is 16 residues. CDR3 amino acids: CASSLGLAGGPYEQYF. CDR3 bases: TGTGCCAGCAGCTTGGGACTAGCGGGAGGGCCCTACGAGCAGTACTTC.

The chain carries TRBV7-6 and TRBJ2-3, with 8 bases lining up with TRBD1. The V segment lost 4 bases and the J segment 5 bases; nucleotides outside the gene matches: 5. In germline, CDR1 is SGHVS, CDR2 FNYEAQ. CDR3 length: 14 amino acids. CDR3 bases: TGTGCCAGCAGCTCGGACAGGGAGATAGATACGCAGTATTTT. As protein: CASSSDREIDTQYF.

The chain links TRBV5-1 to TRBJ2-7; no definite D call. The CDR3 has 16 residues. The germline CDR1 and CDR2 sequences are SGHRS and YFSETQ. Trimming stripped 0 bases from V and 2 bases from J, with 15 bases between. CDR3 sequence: CASSLGYFRSTYEQYF. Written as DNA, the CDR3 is TGCGCCAGCAGCTTGGGGTATTTCAGGTCGACCTACGAGCAGTACTTC.

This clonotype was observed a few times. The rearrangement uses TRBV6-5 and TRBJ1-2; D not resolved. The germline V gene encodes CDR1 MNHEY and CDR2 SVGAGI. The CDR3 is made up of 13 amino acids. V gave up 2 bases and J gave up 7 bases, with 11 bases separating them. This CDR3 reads CASSYNPGSGYTF. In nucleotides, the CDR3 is TGTGCCAGCAGTTACAATCCCGGTTCTGGCTACACCTTC.

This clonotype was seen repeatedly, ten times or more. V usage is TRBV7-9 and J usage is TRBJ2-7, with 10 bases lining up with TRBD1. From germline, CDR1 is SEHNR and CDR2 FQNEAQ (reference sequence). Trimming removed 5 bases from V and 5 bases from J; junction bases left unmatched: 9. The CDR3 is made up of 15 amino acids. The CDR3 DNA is TGTGCCAGCAGCCCCGAGACAGGGGGCTTCGACGAGCAGTACTTC. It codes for CASSPETGGFDEQYF.

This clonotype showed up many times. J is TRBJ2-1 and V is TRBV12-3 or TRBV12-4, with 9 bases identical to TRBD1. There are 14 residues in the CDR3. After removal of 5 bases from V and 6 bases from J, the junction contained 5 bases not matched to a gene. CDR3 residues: CASSLGTGSNEQFF. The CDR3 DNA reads TGTGCCAGCAGTCTCGGGACAGGGAGCAATGAGCAGTTCTTC.

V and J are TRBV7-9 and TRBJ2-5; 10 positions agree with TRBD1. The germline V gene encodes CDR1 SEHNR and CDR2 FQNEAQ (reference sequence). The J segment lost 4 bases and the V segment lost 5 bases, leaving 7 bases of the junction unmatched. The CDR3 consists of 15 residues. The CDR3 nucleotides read TGTGCCAGCAGCCCTCGACAGGGGGCCGCAGAGACCCAGTACTTC. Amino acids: CASSPRQGAAETQYF. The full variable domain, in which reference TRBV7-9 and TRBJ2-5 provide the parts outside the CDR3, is DTGVSQNPRHKITKRGQNVTFRCDPISEHNRLYWYRQTLGQGPEFLTYFQNEAQLEKSRLLSDRFSAERPKGSFSTLEIQRTEQGDSAMYLCASSPRQGAAETQYFGPGTRLLVL.

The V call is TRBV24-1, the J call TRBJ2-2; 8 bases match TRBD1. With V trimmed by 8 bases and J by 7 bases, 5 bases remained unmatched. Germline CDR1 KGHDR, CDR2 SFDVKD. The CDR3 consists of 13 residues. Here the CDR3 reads CATKDREVGELFF. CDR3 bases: TGTGCCACCAAGGACAGGGAAGTCGGGGAGCTGTTTTTT.

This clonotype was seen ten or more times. For the CDR3, the DNA is TGTGCCAGCAGTTTAGGGACCCACTTCAATGAGCAGTTCTTC. Amino acid sequence: CASSLGTHFNEQFF. The J gene is TRBJ2-1, the V gene TRBV27; D may match TRBD1 or TRBD2 (5 bases each). Germline values: CDR1 MNHEY, CDR2 SMNVEV (reference sequence). The CDR3 contains 14 residues. The ends were cut back, 2 bases at V and 6 bases at J, with 11 bases in the middle.